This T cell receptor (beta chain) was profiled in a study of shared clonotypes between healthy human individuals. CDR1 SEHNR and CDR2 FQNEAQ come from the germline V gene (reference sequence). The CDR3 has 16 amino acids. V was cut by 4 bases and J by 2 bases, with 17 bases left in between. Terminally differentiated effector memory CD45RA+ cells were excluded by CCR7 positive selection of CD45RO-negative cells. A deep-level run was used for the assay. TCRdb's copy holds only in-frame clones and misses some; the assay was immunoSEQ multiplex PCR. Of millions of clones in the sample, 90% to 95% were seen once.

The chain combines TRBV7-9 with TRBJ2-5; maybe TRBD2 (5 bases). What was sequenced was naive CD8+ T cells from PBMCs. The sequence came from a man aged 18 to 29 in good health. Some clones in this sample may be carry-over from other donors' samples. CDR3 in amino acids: CASSSDLNDYQETQYF. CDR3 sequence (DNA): TGTGCCAGCAGCTCCGACCTAAATGACTATCAAGAGACCCAGTACTTC.